This passage covers 9 T cell receptor beta chains from one sample sequenced in a study of T cell responses to AZD1222 COVID-19 vaccine. Measured with immunoSEQ multiplex PCR; TCRdb has only the in-frame clones, and not every one. The sample includes about 120,000 clones, about 83% of them seen just once. The source was peripheral blood, collected on day 0 of AZD1222 vaccination. These receptors all stem from an adult in good health.

V and J are TRBV21-1 and TRBJ1-5; TRBD1, as called in the table, went unchecked against the DNA. TRBV21-1 is a known pseudogene. This CDR3 contains 16 residues. DNA of the CDR3: TGTGCCAGCAGCAAATTGGCAGGGGACAGGTCCGTCAGTCGGCATTTT. Translation: CASSKLAGDRSVSRHF.

This clone was seen a single time. The V call is TRBV27, the J call TRBJ2-7; tentatively, D is TRBD1 (6 bases). There are 14 residues in the CDR3. CDR1 and CDR2 from the germline V gene are MNHEY and SMNVEV (reference sequence). V gave up 4 bases and J gave up 6 bases, with 16 bases separating them. In DNA form, the CDR3 reads TGTGCCAGCAGTTATATGGACCGAGGGGGCGAGCAGTACTTC. It yields the protein CASSYMDRGGEQYF.

V usage is TRBV30 and J usage is TRBJ1-6; D ambiguous. V lost 4 bases to trimming and J lost 6 bases, with 7 bases between them. Germline values: CDR1 GTSNPN, CDR2 SVGIG (reference sequence). This CDR3 has 12 residues. The CDR3 region is CAWNQFNSPLHF. The DNA of the CDR3 is TGTGCCTGGAATCAGTTTAATTCACCCCTCCACTTT.

The CDR3 DNA follows: TGTGCCAGCAGCTTGCATGACCCTTGGCAGTTCTTC. Amino acids: CASSLHDPWQFF. This chain connects TRBV7-8 to TRBJ2-1; D is unresolved. The CDR3 is 12 amino acids. From germline, CDR1 is SGHVS and CDR2 FQNEAQ. Between the trimmed V and J ends, which lost 3 bases and 12 bases, there was a span of 12 bases.

The chain has TRBV28 and TRBJ2-1, with no clear D. The CDR3 is 11 residues long. CDR1 MDHEN and CDR2 SYDVKM come from the germline V gene. V gave up 4 bases and J gave up 6 bases, with 4 bases separating them. The CDR3 reads CASSSLNEQFF. The CDR3, as DNA: TGTGCCAGCAGTTCCCTCAATGAGCAGTTCTTC.

The rearrangement joins TRBV25-1 to TRBJ2-5, with 7 positions matching TRBD1. V was pared by 5 bases and J by 4 bases, with 1 base of the junction left unmatched. The CDR3 is made up of 12 amino acids. Per germline, CDR1 MGHDK and CDR2 SYGVNS. CDR3 sequence: CASSPGGETQYF. CDR3 nucleotide sequence: TGTGCCAGCAGTCCAGGGGGAGAGACCCAGTACTTC.

The rearrangement joins TRBV29-1 to TRBJ2-2; possible D gene TRBD2, 6 bases. Germline V lookup: CDR1 SQVTM, CDR2 ANQGSEA. Trimming removed 4 bases at V and 5 bases at J, with 14 bases between. The CDR3 is made up of 14 amino acids. CDR3 region: CSVARGGGTGELFF. CDR3 bases: TGCAGCGTTGCTAGGGGAGGAGGAACCGGGGAGCTGTTTTTT.

CDR3 amino acids: CASSLFPPSWGEESSYNEQFF. CDR3 nucleotides: TGTGCCAGCAGTTTATTCCCCCCCTCTTGGGGGGAGGAAAGCTCCTACAATGAGCAGTTCTTC. The chain recombines TRBV28 with TRBJ2-1; D perhaps matches TRBD2 (6 bases). Germline V CDR1 and CDR2: MDHEN, SYDVKM. The V end lost 1 base, the J end lost 0 bases, and 25 bases lay between the germline ends. This CDR3 comprises 21 residues.

This clone showed up just a few times. The chain couples TRBV15 to TRBJ2-7, with D tentatively TRBD1 (6 bases). CDR3 length equals 13 residues. The germline V gene has CDR1 LNHNV and CDR2 YYDKDF (reference sequence). The V and J ends lost 4 bases and 2 bases respectively, with 9 bases between them. CDR3 sequence reads: CATSTDSTYEQYF. The CDR3 coding sequence is TGTGCCACCAGCACGGACAGCACCTACGAGCAGTACTTC.